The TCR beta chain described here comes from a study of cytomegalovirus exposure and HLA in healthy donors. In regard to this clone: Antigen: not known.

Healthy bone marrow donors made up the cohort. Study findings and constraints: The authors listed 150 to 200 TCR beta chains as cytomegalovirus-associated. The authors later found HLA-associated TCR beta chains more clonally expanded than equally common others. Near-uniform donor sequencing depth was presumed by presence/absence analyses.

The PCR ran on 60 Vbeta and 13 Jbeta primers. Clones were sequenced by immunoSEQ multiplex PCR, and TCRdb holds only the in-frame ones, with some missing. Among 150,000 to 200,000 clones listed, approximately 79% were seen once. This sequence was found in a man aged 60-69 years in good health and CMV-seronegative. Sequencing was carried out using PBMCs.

CDR3 in amino acids: CAISEGSRNAQYF. Here the CDR3 DNA reads TGTGCCATCAGTGAGGGGAGTAGGAACGCGCAGTATTTT. The chain is built from TRBV10-3 and TRBJ2-3; D is perhaps TRBD2 (5 bases). The CDR3 has 13 amino acids. Germline lookup yields CDR1 ENHRY and CDR2 SYGVKD. V was clipped by 2 bases and J by 10 bases, with 13 bases between them.